The clone carrying this T cell receptor beta chain was counted at least ten times. The data derive from a study of T cells in Graves' hyperthyroidism and ophthalmopathy. The CDR3 spans 12 residues. With 5 bases removed from V and 4 bases from J, the gap between germline ends came to 11 bases. Per the germline V gene, CDR1 is DFQATT and CDR2 is SNEGSKA (reference sequence). RNA transcripts gave rise to amplified TCR beta CDR3 regions. HTBI primers were the set used in a first-round RT-PCR of the TCR CDR3. TCRdb reanalysed the multiplex PCR reads using MiXCR and keeps one entry per CDR3 protein. Of over 400,000 distinct CDR3 sequences in the sample, about 14% were seen once.

The rearrangement links TRBV20-1 to TRBJ1-1, with a possible D match to TRBD1 (5 bases). Material for sequencing was blood. The receptor was isolated from a man aged 18 to 29 with Graves' ophthalmopathy. In DNA form, the CDR3 reads TGCAGTGCTGTGGGGGTGGTCACTGAAGCTTTCTTT. Its protein is CSAVGVVTEAFF.